Shown below are 24 T cell receptor beta chains from a single sample sequenced in a study of persistence of HIV-infected CD4 T cells. This was the immunoSEQ version 4 assay in survey mode. Clones were sequenced by immunoSEQ multiplex PCR, and TCRdb holds only the in-frame ones, with some missing. The sample carries 25,000 to 30,000 clones, around 80% recorded once. Lysates of CMV-infected fibroblasts at 10 ug/mL stimulated these cells. Sorted nonresponding memory CD4+ T cells were CD40L-negative, CD69-negative, CD45RO-high. The antigens of these receptors remain unknown. The starting material was CD4+ T cells sorted from PBMCs after approximately 19-hour stimulation, obtained from a patient who received antiretroviral therapy. These TCRs come from an adult man with HIV who was CMV-seropositive.

The CDR3 loop reads CSVAQGAGSPLHF. CDR3 DNA: TGCAGCGTTGCCCAGGGGGCCGGTTCACCCCTCCACTTT. This sequence joins TRBV29-1 and TRBJ1-6; 8 bases fit TRBD1. There are 13 residues in the CDR3. Germline V gene data show CDR1 as SQVTM and CDR2 as ANQGSEA. V shed 4 bases, J shed 9 bases, and the junction held 5 bases outside the gene matches.

The rearrangement links TRBV2 to TRBJ2-1; D unclear. Germline CDR1 is SNHLY and CDR2 is FYNNEI. The CDR3 is made up of 13 amino acids. Trimming pared 5 bases from V and 6 bases from J, leaving 11 bases between. The chain's CDR3 is CASSISRSNEQFF. CDR3 coding DNA: TGTGCCAGCAGTATAAGTCGGAGCAATGAGCAGTTCTTC.

The chain joins TRBV7-8 to TRBJ1-1; TRBD1 might be the D (5 bases). The V gene's germline CDR1 is SGHVS and CDR2 FQNEAQ. Trimming left V 6 bases short and J 4 bases short, with 12 bases between. CDR3 length equals 13 residues. The CDR3 DNA reads as TGTGCCAGCAGGCCCTCGAGGGGCACTGAAGCTTTCTTT. Translating gives CASRPSRGTEAFF. Complete variable domain (other parts from reference TRBV7-8 and TRBJ1-1): GAGVSQSPRYKVAKRGQDVALRCDPISGHVSLFWYQQALGQGPEFLTYFQNEAQLDKSGLPSDRFFAERPEGSVSTLKIQRTQQEDSAVYLCASRPSRGTEAFFGQGTRLTVV.

This rearrangement joins TRBV15 to TRBJ2-4; D unresolved. This CDR3 contains 17 residues. V lost 5 bases and J lost 0, with 17 bases in between. Germline assignment: CDR1 LNHNV and CDR2 YYDKDF (reference sequence). The CDR3 DNA follows: TGTGCCACCAGCTCCATAGGGCAGCCTCTAGCCAAAAACATTCAGTACTTC. Translated, it gives CATSSIGQPLAKNIQYF.

The chain combines TRBV7-9 with TRBJ1-2; 7 bases fit TRBD1. Germline CDR1 is SEHNR and CDR2 is FQNEAQ (reference sequence). The CDR3 runs 15 residues. The V segment lost 10 bases and the J segment 4 bases; nucleotides outside the gene matches: 15. CDR3: CATTFVTEGAYGYTF. The CDR3 nucleotides are TGTGCCACCACATTTGTAACTGAGGGGGCCTATGGCTACACCTTC.

This clone was detected a few times. This chain links TRBV12-5 with TRBJ2-7; TRBD1 matches at 10 bases. Germline CDR1 is LGHNT and CDR2 is FRNRAP. V was pared by 5 bases and J by 0 bases, with 7 bases of the junction left unmatched. CDR3 length: 16 residues. The CDR3 sequence is CASGLNRDRGSYEQYF. Here the CDR3 DNA reads TGTGCTAGTGGTCTCAACCGGGACAGGGGCTCCTACGAGCAGTACTTC.

The chain has TRBV18 and TRBJ1-6; 8 positions agree with TRBD1. The CDR3 contains 15 residues. Germline CDR1 KGHSH, CDR2 LQKENI. The junction had 4 bases not matched to a gene; V was cut back by 4 bases and J by 5 bases. The CDR3 sequence: CASSRTGSHNSPLHF. The CDR3 nucleotides are TGTGCCAGCTCACGGACAGGGTCGCATAATTCACCCCTCCACTTT.

The chain couples TRBV18 to TRBJ1-4; the D gene is possibly TRBD1 (5 bases). The V gene's germline CDR1 is KGHSH and CDR2 LQKENI. The CDR3 contains 14 residues. V was shortened by 5 bases and J by 7 bases, with 14 bases between the two germline ends. CDR3 DNA sequence: TGTGCCAGCTCATCCGGACAAGTCGGTGAAAAACTGTTTTTT. Amino acid sequence: CASSSGQVGEKLFF.

The V gene is TRBV18, the J gene TRBJ1-2, with D possibly TRBD1 on 6 matching bases. CDR3 size: 14 residues. In germline, CDR1 is KGHSH, CDR2 LQKENI. The V end was cut by 8 bases, the J end by 3 bases, with 16 bases between. The CDR3 region has the DNA TGTGCCAGCCGTACAGGGCTTCGGGACTATGGCTACACCTTC. Its translation is CASRTGLRDYGYTF.

The chain uses TRBV9 and TRBJ2-3; perhaps TRBD2 as D (7 bases). Germline CDR1 SGDLS, CDR2 YYNGEE. The CDR3 loop spans 15 amino acids. V lost 0 bases, J lost 6 bases, and 14 bases lay in between. CDR3 DNA sequence: TGTGCCAGCAGCGTAGCGGGGGGCCGAACGGATACGCAGTATTTT. It translates to CASSVAGGRTDTQYF.

This chain's CDR3 is CASRDLAKNIQYF. The CDR3 coding sequence is TGCGCCAGCAGAGACTTGGCCAAAAACATTCAGTACTTC. This sequence joins TRBV5-1 and TRBJ2-4; no reliable D call. CDR3 length: 13 amino acids. Trimming left V 5 bases short and J 1 base short, with 7 bases between. Per the germline V gene, CDR1 is SGHRS and CDR2 is YFSETQ.

The rearrangement joins TRBV19 to TRBJ1-5; D is ambiguous. Germline CDR1 reads LNHDA; CDR2 reads SQIVND (reference sequence). V shed 4 bases and J shed 9 bases, with 13 bases lying between them. The CDR3 is made up of 13 amino acids. The CDR3 spells CASSTDKGGPQHF. Written as DNA, the CDR3 is TGTGCCAGTAGTACCGACAAGGGAGGGCCCCAGCATTTT.

This rearrangement joins TRBV7-9 to TRBJ1-2; D gene uncertain. The germline gives CDR1 SEHNR, CDR2 FQNEAQ (reference sequence). The CDR3 is made up of 12 amino acids. V dropped 6 bases and J dropped 7 bases, with 12 bases sitting between them. CDR3 loop: CASSHPLGGYTF. CDR3 bases: TGTGCCAGCAGTCACCCTTTGGGTGGCTACACCTTC. Full variable domain (remainder filled in from reference TRBV7-9 and TRBJ1-2): DTGVSQNPRHKITKRGQNVTFRCDPISEHNRLYWYRQTLGQGPEFLTYFQNEAQLEKSRLLSDRFSAERPKGSFSTLEIQRTEQGDSAMYLCASSHPLGGYTFGSGTRLTVV.

The rearrangement joins TRBV2 to TRBJ1-2; maybe TRBD1 (6 bases). Trimming removed 6 bases at V and 0 bases at J, with 11 bases between. In germline, CDR1 is SNHLY, CDR2 FYNNEI. The CDR3 sequence is 14 residues long. CDR3 residues: CASRDRSTNYGYTF. CDR3 nucleotide sequence: TGTGCCAGCAGAGACAGGAGTACTAACTATGGCTACACCTTC.

This clone was seen just once. The chain employs TRBV10-3 and TRBJ1-5, with 7 positions matching TRBD1. The CDR3 extends over 13 amino acids. Germline-derived CDR1 and CDR2 are ENHRY and SYGVKD. The V gene end was trimmed by 8 bases and the J gene end by 7 bases; junction bases not matched to a gene: 8. The CDR3 loop is CAIASTGDQPQHF. The CDR3 DNA follows: TGTGCCATCGCCTCTACAGGGGACCAGCCCCAGCATTTT.

In DNA, the CDR3 is TGTGCCAGCAGTTTAGACTGGGCTTCCACAGATACGCAGTATTTT. Its translation: CASSLDWASTDTQYF. J is TRBJ2-3 and V is TRBV6-5; no clear D gene. The CDR3 runs to 15 residues. V dropped 4 bases and J dropped 2 bases, with 13 bases sitting between them. Germline-derived CDR1 and CDR2 are MNHEY and SVGAGI.

The sample holds a few counts of this clone. The V call is TRBV28, the J call TRBJ1-6, with TRBD1 as a possible D gene (6 bases). Germline loops: CDR1 MDHEN, CDR2 SYDVKM. Trimming shortened V by 5 bases and J by 2 bases, and 10 bases separated the two germline ends. The CDR3 totals 15 residues. The CDR3 loop reads CASSPSGAYNSPLHF. The CDR3 DNA follows: TGTGCCAGCAGTCCATCAGGGGCCTATAATTCACCCCTCCACTTT.

The chain recombines TRBV10-2 with TRBJ1-1, with TRBD1 identical over 7 bases. This CDR3 has 15 residues. Germline V gene lookup returns CDR1 WSHSY and CDR2 SAAADI. Trimming cost V 0 bases and J 7 bases; bases outside gene matches: 8. This chain's CDR3 is CASSESFRGVLEAFF. CDR3 nucleotides: TGCGCCAGCAGTGAGTCATTCAGGGGGGTCCTTGAAGCTTTCTTT.

This chain joins TRBV27 and TRBJ2-1, with TRBD1 matching 10 bases. The germline CDR1 and CDR2 sequences are MNHEY and SMNVEV (reference sequence). With 1 base clipped from V and 1 base from J, the junction kept 4 bases outside the gene matches. The CDR3 has 17 amino acids. CDR3 region: CASSLYWTGGSYNEQFF. The CDR3 bases are TGTGCCAGCAGTTTATATTGGACAGGGGGTTCCTACAATGAGCAGTTCTTC.

V gene TRBV7-9 combines with J gene TRBJ2-7; the match to TRBD1 covers 7 bases. J gave up 2 bases and V 4 bases, and 5 bases lay outside the gene matches. This CDR3 is built from 14 residues. CDR1 is SEHNR, CDR2 FQNEAQ, per germline (reference sequence). The chain's CDR3 is CASSSRDRTYEQYF. CDR3 nucleotide sequence: TGTGCCAGCAGCTCCCGGGACAGAACCTACGAGCAGTACTTC.

The chain joins TRBV5-6 to TRBJ2-1; D is perhaps TRBD1 (6 bases). This CDR3 has 14 amino acids. The V gene's germline CDR1 is SGHDT and CDR2 YYEEEE. The V end was cut by 2 bases, the J end by 2 bases, with 8 bases between. This CDR3 is CASSFPGAYNEQFF. DNA of the CDR3: TGTGCCAGCAGCTTCCCAGGGGCCTACAATGAGCAGTTCTTC.

V and J are TRBV13 and TRBJ1-4; possible D gene TRBD1, 5 bases. Germline-derived CDR1 and CDR2 are PRHDT and FYEKMQ (reference sequence). This CDR3 spans 15 amino acids. Between the trimmed V and J ends, which lost 5 bases and 8 bases, there was a span of 18 bases. The CDR3 loop reads CASSIRRGAGEKLFF. CDR3 bases: TGTGCCAGCAGCATCCGACGTGGGGCTGGGGAAAAACTGTTTTTT.

The chain joins TRBV6-5 to TRBJ1-6; D might be TRBD1 (5 bases). In germline, CDR1 is MNHEY, CDR2 SVGAGI. V lost 3 bases, J lost 7 bases, and 16 bases lay in between. The CDR3 sequence is 16 residues long. In DNA, the CDR3 is TGTGCCAGCAGTTATGTGGCAGGGATGATAAATTCACCCCTCCACTTT. Its protein product is CASSYVAGMINSPLHF.

The V call is TRBV6-5, the J call TRBJ2-2; 10 nucleotides line up with TRBD2. CDR3 length equals 16 residues. With 2 bases clipped from V and 7 bases from J, the junction kept 7 bases outside the gene matches. Germline values: CDR1 MNHEY, CDR2 SVGAGI. The CDR3 is CASSYRGTSVVGELFF. The CDR3, as DNA: TGTGCCAGCAGTTACAGGGGGACTAGCGTAGTCGGGGAGCTGTTTTTT.